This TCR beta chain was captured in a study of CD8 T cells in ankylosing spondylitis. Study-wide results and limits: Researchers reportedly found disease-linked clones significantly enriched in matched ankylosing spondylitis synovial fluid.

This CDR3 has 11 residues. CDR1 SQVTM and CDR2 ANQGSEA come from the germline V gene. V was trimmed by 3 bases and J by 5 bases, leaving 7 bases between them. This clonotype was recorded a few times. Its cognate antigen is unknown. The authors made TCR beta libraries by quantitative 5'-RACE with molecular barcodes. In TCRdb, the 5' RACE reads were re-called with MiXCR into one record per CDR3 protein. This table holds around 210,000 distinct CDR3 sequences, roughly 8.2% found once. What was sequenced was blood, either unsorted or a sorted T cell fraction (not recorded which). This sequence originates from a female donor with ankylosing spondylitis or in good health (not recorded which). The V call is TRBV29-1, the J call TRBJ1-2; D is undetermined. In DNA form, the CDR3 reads TGCAGCGTTGAGGCAGCTTATGGCTACACCTTC. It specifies CSVEAAYGYTF. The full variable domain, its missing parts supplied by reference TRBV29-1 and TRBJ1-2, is SAVISQKPSRDICQRGTSLTIQCQVDSQVTMMFWYRQQPGQSLTLIATANQGSEATYESGFVIDKFPISRPNLTFSTLTVSNMSPEDSSIYLCSVEAAYGYTFGSGTRLTVV.